This TCR beta chain is from a study of blood T cell repertoires in COVID-19. Germline CDR1 is SGDLS and CDR2 is YYNGEE. The CDR3 covers 15 residues. V lost 4 bases to trimming and J lost 4 bases; unmatched junction nucleotides: 10. This clone appeared a few times. Libraries were prepared by immunoSEQ multiplex PCR; TCRdb keeps only in-frame clonotypes and omits some of them. The sample lists 200,000 to 250,000 clones; 83% were seen once. This chain uses TRBV9 with TRBJ2-7, with 8 bases fitting TRBD1. The TCR was taken from a woman between 25 and 40 years old with COVID-19, enrolled during active disease. The sample comprised peripheral blood. Written as DNA, the CDR3 is TGTGCCAGCAGCACTTCGGACAGGGCCGATTACGAGCAGTACTTC. Encoded protein: CASSTSDRADYEQYF.